The 26 T cell receptor beta chains below all came from one sample that was sequenced in a study of T cell responses to AZD1222 COVID-19 vaccine. Here immunoSEQ multiplex PCR was the method, and the copy in TCRdb shows in-frame clones only, minus some. The table has some 99,000 clones, approximately 91% seen once. Sequencing used peripheral blood, obtained on day 0 of MenACWY control vaccination. The origin of the receptors is an adult in good health.

This rearrangement joins TRBV12-3 or TRBV12-4 to TRBJ1-6; tentatively, D is TRBD1 (5 bases). Trimming removed 7 bases at V and 3 bases at J, with 7 bases between. There are 13 residues in the CDR3. The CDR3 reads CASTGLYNSPLHF. The CDR3 DNA reads as TGTGCCAGCACAGGGCTCTATAATTCACCCCTCCACTTT.

V gene TRBV6-5 combines with J gene TRBJ2-1; 8 nucleotides match TRBD1. The trim removed 0 bases at V and 7 bases at J, leaving 5 bases unmatched. CDR3 length equals 15 residues. Germline assignment: CDR1 MNHEY and CDR2 SVGAGI. The chain's CDR3 is CASSYSPTGVNEQFF. The CDR3, as DNA: TGTGCCAGCAGTTACTCGCCGACAGGGGTGAATGAGCAGTTCTTC.

This sequence joins TRBV19 and TRBJ2-2; the match to TRBD2 covers 9 bases. The CDR3 is made up of 16 amino acids. V trimming: 8 bases; J trimming: 1 base; junction bases outside the gene matches: 8. Per the germline V gene, CDR1 is LNHDA and CDR2 is SQIVND (reference sequence). The CDR3 is CASRNSGGKNTGELFF. In DNA, the CDR3 is TGTGCCAGTCGAAATAGCGGGGGAAAGAACACCGGGGAGCTGTTTTTT.

V and J are TRBV7-2 and TRBJ2-1; D gene unclear. CDR3 length equals 11 residues. Trimming took 8 bases from V and 9 from J, leaving 11 bases between them. Per germline, CDR1 SGHTA and CDR2 FQGNSA. The CDR3 loop reads CASGLGGEQFF. Written as DNA, the CDR3 is TGTGCCAGCGGGCTCGGTGGTGAGCAGTTCTTC.

The chain carries TRBV5-5 and TRBJ2-7, with 8 nucleotides matching TRBD1. CDR3 size: 16 residues. Germline CDR1 reads SGHKS; CDR2 reads YYEKEE (reference sequence). V shed 2 bases, J shed 0 bases, and the junction held 7 bases outside the gene matches. The CDR3, as DNA: TGTGCCAGCAGCTTACCGGGACAGGTAAGCTCCTACGAGCAGTACTTC. It encodes CASSLPGQVSSYEQYF.

The V and J genes are TRBV3-1 (or the pseudogene TRBV3-2) and TRBJ2-7; tentative D call: TRBD2 (5 bases). CDR3 size: 12 residues. Germline V CDR1 and CDR2: LGHDT, YNNKEL (reference sequence). V dropped 5 bases and J dropped 2 bases, with 7 bases sitting between them. CDR3 loop: CASSEGPYEQYF. The DNA of the CDR3 is TGTGCCAGCAGCGAGGGTCCCTACGAGCAGTACTTC.

This chain uses TRBV24-1 with TRBJ2-5; D unclear. The CDR3 loop spans 14 amino acids. V was cut by 4 bases and J by 2 bases, with 10 bases left in between. Germline CDR1 reads KGHDR; CDR2 reads SFDVKD. The DNA of the CDR3 is TGTGCCACCAGTGAAGACCCATTTCAAGAGACCCAGTACTTC. It codes for CATSEDPFQETQYF.

This rearrangement joins TRBV28 to TRBJ1-2; D is uncertain. The CDR3 has 12 residues. Germline V gene sequence: CDR1 MDHEN, CDR2 SYDVKM. V was pared by 4 bases and J by 2 bases, with 5 bases between. The CDR3 DNA reads as TGTGCCAGCAGTTCTCAAAACTATGGCTACACCTTC. It translates to CASSSQNYGYTF.

This clone was recorded only once. The chain carries TRBV4-2 and TRBJ1-2, with 7 bases aligning to TRBD1. Germline trimming cut 3 bases from V and 2 bases from J; bases unmatched to any gene: 3. Looked up from germline, CDR1 is LGHNA and CDR2 is YNFKEQ. This CDR3 contains 14 residues. The CDR3 protein is CASSHTTGNYGYTF. CDR3 in DNA: TGTGCCAGCAGCCACACGACAGGGAACTATGGCTACACCTTC.

The chain is built from TRBV28 and TRBJ1-2; 9 positions match TRBD1. V lost 5 bases, J lost 5 bases, and 6 bases stayed unmatched. The CDR3 runs to 14 residues. Germline assignment: CDR1 MDHEN and CDR2 SYDVKM. The CDR3 nucleotides are TGTGCCAGCAGTGTATCTGGACAGGGGTATGGCTACACCTTC. This sequence encodes CASSVSGQGYGYTF.

The genes are TRBV18 and TRBJ2-7; D is unresolved. CDR3 length: 14 amino acids. CDR1 and CDR2 from the germline V gene are KGHSH and LQKENI. The V end lost 1 base, the J end lost 3 bases, and 10 bases lay between the germline ends. The CDR3: CASSPQGSIYEQYF. The CDR3 bases are TGTGCCAGCTCACCACAAGGAAGCATCTACGAGCAGTACTTC.

The chain carries TRBV7-2 and TRBJ2-7; 8 bases agree with TRBD2. Germline CDR1 reads SGHTA; CDR2 reads FQGNSA. V lost 5 bases to trimming and J lost 2 bases; unmatched junction nucleotides: 5. This CDR3 is 14 amino acids long. The CDR3 loop reads CASSPGLVPYEQYF. The CDR3 nucleotides are TGTGCCAGCAGCCCGGGACTAGTGCCCTACGAGCAGTACTTC.

This chain joins TRBV4-1 and TRBJ1-2; TRBD1 matches at 7 bases. V shed 3 bases and J 2 bases; nucleotides not matched to a gene: 12. The germline V gene encodes CDR1 MGHRA and CDR2 YSYEKL. The length of the CDR3 is 17 residues. In DNA, the CDR3 is TGCGCCAGCAGCCACTCATGGTCAGGGGGGAGAAACTATGGCTACACCTTC. This gives the protein CASSHSWSGGRNYGYTF.

The gene calls are TRBV5-4 and TRBJ1-5, with 7 positions matching TRBD1. CDR1 is SGHNT and CDR2 is YYREEE in the germline V gene (reference sequence). The trim removed 0 bases at V and 1 base at J, leaving 4 bases unmatched. The CDR3 runs to 16 residues. Here the CDR3 reads CASSLAGGVSNQPQHF. CDR3 DNA: TGTGCCAGCAGCTTGGCAGGGGGGGTCAGCAATCAGCCCCAGCATTTT.

The chain's CDR3 is CASSTNQQSNQPQHF. As DNA, the CDR3 is TGTGCCAGTAGTACTAATCAGCAGAGCAATCAGCCCCAGCATTTT. J is TRBJ1-5 and V is TRBV19; D is ambiguous. V lost 4 bases and J lost 1, with 11 bases in between. In germline, CDR1 is LNHDA, CDR2 SQIVND (reference sequence). The CDR3 contains 15 residues.

This chain uses TRBV30 with TRBJ1-1, with TRBD1 as a possible D gene (5 bases). Trimming took 3 bases from V and 1 from J, leaving 12 bases between them. The CDR3 sequence is 14 residues long. The germline gives CDR1 GTSNPN, CDR2 SVGIG (reference sequence). For the CDR3, the DNA is TGTGCCTGGAGGACGGGGGTATGGAACACTGAAGCTTTCTTT. Translation: CAWRTGVWNTEAFF.

This chain links TRBV13 with TRBJ1-1; no clear D. Germline assignment: CDR1 PRHDT and CDR2 FYEKMQ (reference sequence). V was shortened by 5 bases and J by 3 bases, with 10 bases between the two germline ends. The CDR3 runs 13 residues. CDR3 in DNA: TGTGCCAGCAGCCTGGACGGTGACACTGAAGCTTTCTTT. Encoded protein: CASSLDGDTEAFF. Drawing the rest from reference TRBV13 and TRBJ1-1, the complete variable domain is AAGVIQSPRHLIKEKRETATLKCYPIPRHDTVYWYQQGPGQDPQFLISFYEKMQSDKGSIPDRFSAQQFSDYHSELNMSSLELGDSALYFCASSLDGDTEAFFGQGTRLTVV.

This rearrangement joins TRBV28 to TRBJ1-1, with 7 bases matching TRBD1. The CDR3 spans 17 residues. Unmatched junction bases numbered 17, after V lost 4 bases and J lost 6 bases. In germline, CDR1 is MDHEN, CDR2 SYDVKM. In nucleotides, the CDR3 is TGTGCCAGCAGTTCGAATACCCCTGGAAGGGGGCGCGCTGAAGCTTTCTTT. This translates into CASSSNTPGRGRAEAFF.

V is TRBV29-1 and J is TRBJ2-1, with D tentatively TRBD2 (5 bases). There are 13 residues in the CDR3. Germline CDR1 reads SQVTM; CDR2 reads ANQGSEA. Trimming left V 3 bases short and J 9 bases short, with 15 bases between. CDR3: CSVEAWEWSEQFF. DNA of the CDR3: TGCAGCGTTGAGGCCTGGGAGTGGAGTGAGCAGTTCTTC.

This chain connects TRBV28 to TRBJ2-1, with D possibly being TRBD1 (6 bases). This CDR3 comprises 11 residues. CDR1 and CDR2 (germline): MDHEN, SYDVKM. The V end was cut by 6 bases, the J end by 14 bases, with 14 bases between. CDR3 DNA sequence: TGTGCCAGCAGACGGGACAACTGGGAGTTCTTC. This codes for CASRRDNWEFF. The full variable domain, in which reference TRBV28 and TRBJ2-1 provide the parts outside the CDR3, is DVKVTQSSRYLVKRTGEKVFLECVQDMDHENMFWYRQDPGLGLRLIYFSYDVKMKEKGDIPEGYSVSREKKERFSLILESASTNQTSMYLCASRRDNWEFFGPGTRLTVL.

The genes are TRBV3-1 (or the pseudogene TRBV3-2) and TRBJ2-1, with D perhaps matching TRBD2 (6 bases). This CDR3 has 13 residues. V lost 10 bases to trimming and J lost 0 bases, with 10 bases between them. In germline, CDR1 is LGHDT, CDR2 YNNKEL (reference sequence). The CDR3 protein is CATGSVSYNEQFF. The CDR3, as DNA: TGTGCCACCGGGAGTGTCTCCTACAATGAGCAGTTCTTC.

The chain recombines TRBV5-1 with TRBJ2-5, with 8 bases matching TRBD1. The CDR3 runs 15 residues. J was trimmed by 5 bases and V by 0 bases; bases with no gene match: 6. CDR1 and CDR2 from the germline V gene are SGHRS and YFSETQ. The CDR3 here is CASSLDRGFWETQYF. DNA for the CDR3: TGCGCCAGCAGCTTGGACAGGGGGTTCTGGGAGACCCAGTACTTC. Using reference TRBV5-1 and TRBJ2-5 for the parts outside the CDR3, the full variable domain is KAGVTQTPRYLIKTRGQQVTLSCSPISGHRSVSWYQQTPGQGLQFLFEYFSETQRNKGNFPGRFSGRQFSNSRSEMNVSTLELGDSALYLCASSLDRGFWETQYFGPGTRLLVL.

This sequence joins TRBV19 and TRBJ1-2; possible D gene TRBD1, 5 bases. The V gene lost 7 bases and the J gene lost 0 bases, with 21 bases spanning the gap. Germline CDR1 LNHDA, CDR2 SQIVND (reference sequence). CDR3 length equals 17 residues. CDR3 in amino acids: CASTSRLGQGPNYGYTF. The CDR3 DNA reads TGTGCCAGTACCTCCCGTTTGGGCCAGGGACCTAACTATGGCTACACCTTC.

Here the CDR3 DNA reads TGTGCCAGCAGTTTGACGGGACGGGAGAATTCACCCCTCCACTTT. Translation: CASSLTGRENSPLHF. V is TRBV2 and J is TRBJ1-6; D might be TRBD1 (5 bases). CDR1 is SNHLY, CDR2 FYNNEI, per germline. This CDR3 is 15 amino acids long. V was pared by 5 bases and J by 7 bases, with 15 bases between.

The genes are TRBV15 and TRBJ2-5; maybe TRBD1 (5 bases). Germline assignment: CDR1 LNHNV and CDR2 YYDKDF (reference sequence). There are 16 residues in the CDR3. With 4 bases removed from V and 4 bases from J, the gap between germline ends came to 19 bases. In DNA form, the CDR3 reads TGTGCCACCAGCATTGGGGCGATAATGTTAGGAGAGACCCAGTACTTC. Amino acids: CATSIGAIMLGETQYF. The whole variable domain, filled in from reference TRBV15 and TRBJ2-5, reads DAMVIQNPRYQVTQFGKPVTLSCSQTLNHNVMYWYQQKSSQAPKLLFHYYDKDFNNEADTPDNFQSRRPNTSFCFLDIRSPGLGDTAMYLCATSIGAIMLGETQYFGPGTRLLVL.

V gene TRBV11-2 combines with J gene TRBJ2-1; 8 nucleotides agree with TRBD1. Germline CDR1 is SGHAT and CDR2 is FQNNGV. V was clipped by 5 bases and J by 0 bases; unmatched bases: 3. The CDR3 loop spans 15 amino acids. The CDR3 region is CASSPGTGSYNEQFF. The CDR3 nucleotides read TGTGCCAGCAGCCCCGGGACAGGCTCCTACAATGAGCAGTTCTTC.